Below are 3 T cell receptor beta chains sequenced from a single sample in a study of blood T cell repertoires in COVID-19. The method was immunoSEQ multiplex PCR; TCRdb's version includes in-frame clones alone and lacks a portion of them. Here the sample spans roughly 200,000 clones, about 75% being singletons. The material sequenced was peripheral blood. The receptors derive from a woman between 50 and 59 years old with active or convalescent COVID-19.

The chain employs TRBV4-3 and TRBJ2-3, with 13 positions matching TRBD2. V trimming: 1 base; J trimming: 4 bases; junction bases outside the gene matches: 2. The CDR3 is 16 residues long. Germline CDR1 and CDR2: LGHNA and YSLEER. The CDR3 reads CASSQGGLAGADTQYF. The CDR3 nucleotides are TGCGCCAGCAGCCAAGGAGGACTAGCGGGAGCAGATACGCAGTATTTT.

This chain connects TRBV9 to TRBJ2-1; TRBD2 agrees at 7 bases. Germline V CDR1 and CDR2: SGDLS, YYNGEE. CDR3 length equals 17 residues. After removal of 0 bases from V and 2 bases from J, the junction contained 8 bases not matched to a gene. CDR3 residues: CASSVGGGRGAYNEQFF. In DNA, the CDR3 is TGTGCCAGCAGCGTAGGAGGCGGGAGAGGGGCCTACAATGAGCAGTTCTTC.

Here the CDR3 reads CASSLHGDNEQFF. In nucleotides, the CDR3 is TGTGCCAGCAGCCTTCACGGGGACAATGAGCAGTTCTTC. The genes are TRBV9 and TRBJ2-1; TRBD2 might be the D (5 bases). The CDR3 totals 13 residues. The V gene's germline CDR1 is SGDLS and CDR2 YYNGEE. Deletions cut 4 bases from V and 5 bases from J, with 10 bases between.